A single sample gave rise to the 2 T cell receptor beta chains below, sequenced in a study of shared clonotypes between healthy human individuals. TCRdb keeps only in-frame clones here, not all; method: immunoSEQ multiplex PCR. The sample has roughly 500,000 clones, about three quarters seen once. Sequenced input: PBMCs. Receptors were obtained from a middle-aged woman in good health. Some clones in this sample may be carry-over from other donors' samples.

The chain links TRBV7-2 to TRBJ1-1; the D is unclear. Trimming removed 0 bases from V and 4 bases from J, with 9 bases in between. This CDR3 has 14 amino acids. CDR1 and CDR2 from the germline V gene are SGHTA and FQGNSA. The CDR3 bases are TGTGCCAGCAGCTTAGCCCTAGGTACCACTGAAGCTTTCTTT. This codes for CASSLALGTTEAFF.

This sequence joins TRBV7-3 and TRBJ1-1; D might be TRBD1 (5 bases). The CDR3 length is 13 residues. The V end was cut by 7 bases, the J end by 5 bases, with 14 bases between. Germline CDR1 is SGHTA and CDR2 is FQGTGA. The CDR3 here is CASTSGGVTEAFF. The CDR3, as DNA: TGTGCCAGCACCTCGGGAGGGGTGACTGAAGCTTTCTTT.